Each of the 29 T cell receptor beta chains below was sequenced from the same sample in a study of graft-versus-host responses after intestinal transplantation. Only in-frame clones appear in the TCRdb table, and some are missing; sequencing was by immunoSEQ multiplex PCR. The table lists around 100,000 clones, roughly 90% of them singletons. For these receptors, no antigen is known. This specimen was unstimulated CD4+ T cells sorted from spleen or lymph node cells, taken before transplant. The receptor source for this set is a human donor who was the organ donor for an intestinal transplant.

The chain joins TRBV5-1 to TRBJ2-7; perhaps TRBD2 as D (6 bases). This CDR3 has 15 residues. CDR1 and CDR2 from the germline V gene are SGHRS and YFSETQ. Trimming left V 3 bases short and J 2 bases short, with 15 bases between. CDR3 DNA sequence: TGCGCCAGCAGCTCCGCCCGGGGGAGCGCCTACGAGCAGTACTTC. Encoded protein: CASSSARGSAYEQYF.

This sequence joins TRBV7-2 and TRBJ2-2; D ambiguous. The germline gives CDR1 SGHTA, CDR2 FQGNSA. V was shortened by 5 bases and J by 6 bases, with 13 bases between the two germline ends. The CDR3 has 14 amino acids. The chain's CDR3 is CASSPQPPPGELFF. CDR3 DNA sequence: TGTGCCAGCAGCCCCCAGCCCCCCCCCGGGGAGCTGTTTTTT.

For this clone: The same CDR3 is also encoded by other DNA sequences in this sample. The rearrangement links TRBV30 to TRBJ2-3; the match to TRBD2 covers 11 bases. J lost 1 base, V lost 3 bases, and 3 bases had no gene match. The germline gives CDR1 GTSNPN, CDR2 SVGIG (reference sequence). The CDR3 extends over 15 amino acids. The CDR3, as DNA: TGTGCCTGGAGCGAGGGACTAGCGGGCACAGATACGCAGTATTTT. Residues: CAWSEGLAGTDTQYF.

V usage is TRBV2 and J usage is TRBJ2-2; D is ambiguous. The CDR3 consists of 14 residues. Trimming left V 10 bases short and J 1 base short, with 13 bases between. The germline gives CDR1 SNHLY, CDR2 FYNNEI. The CDR3 loop reads CATSLDRNTGELFF. Here the CDR3 DNA reads TGTGCCACCTCTTTGGATAGGAACACCGGGGAGCTGTTTTTT.

The table lists this clone with a count of one. The gene calls are TRBV5-1 and TRBJ2-7; 7 nucleotides match TRBD2. The germline V gene encodes CDR1 SGHRS and CDR2 YFSETQ. V gave up 4 bases and J gave up 7 bases; unmatched junction bases: 8. This CDR3 is built from 13 residues. The CDR3 DNA sequence: TGCGCCAGCAGCGGGGAGGGGAAGGGGGAGCAGTACTTC. Residues: CASSGEGKGEQYF.

The chain couples TRBV5-1 to TRBJ2-3; no clear D. The CDR3 runs 16 residues. Trimming shortened V by 0 bases and J by 4 bases, and 15 bases separated the two germline ends. Germline CDR1 SGHRS, CDR2 YFSETQ. CDR3 bases: TGCGCCAGCAGCTTGGCAGGACCCATCAGTGCAGATACGCAGTATTTT. Translating it yields CASSLAGPISADTQYF. Supplemented by reference TRBV5-1 and TRBJ2-3, the full variable domain reads KAGVTQTPRYLIKTRGQQVTLSCSPISGHRSVSWYQQTPGQGLQFLFEYFSETQRNKGNFPGRFSGRQFSNSRSEMNVSTLELGDSALYLCASSLAGPISADTQYFGPGTRLTVL.

The chain carries TRBV28 and TRBJ2-7, with 7 nucleotides matching TRBD2. CDR1 is MDHEN and CDR2 is SYDVKM in the germline V gene. This CDR3 has 14 residues. The CDR3 nucleotides are TGTACCACCGTACCGGGACTACCAACCTACGAGCAGTACTTC. Encoded protein: CTTVPGLPTYEQYF.

This chain links TRBV6-1 with TRBJ2-7; D perhaps matches TRBD1 (5 bases). Germline assignment: CDR1 MNHNS and CDR2 SASEGT. The CDR3 contains 14 residues. Trimming left V 8 bases short and J 4 bases short, with 18 bases between. CDR3 sequence (DNA): TGTGCCAGCCTCGCCAGAAGGGGCCCTTACGAGCAGTACTTC. Its protein product is CASLARRGPYEQYF.

V is TRBV7-9 and J is TRBJ1-1; D is uncertain. CDR3 length: 15 amino acids. Germline V gene sequence: CDR1 SEHNR, CDR2 FQNEAQ (reference sequence). Trimming cost V 5 bases and J 6 bases, with 19 bases left between them. CDR3 DNA sequence: TGTGCCAGCAGCCTGAGTCTGCGGTTTGACGCTGAAGCTTTCTTT. It translates to CASSLSLRFDAEAFF. The variable domain in full, with the rest retrieved from reference TRBV7-9 and TRBJ1-1, is DTGVSQNPRHKITKRGQNVTFRCDPISEHNRLYWYRQTLGQGPEFLTYFQNEAQLEKSRLLSDRFSAERPKGSFSTLEIQRTEQGDSAMYLCASSLSLRFDAEAFFGQGTRLTVV.

The V gene is TRBV5-5, the J gene TRBJ1-3; possible D gene TRBD1, 6 bases. Germline assignment: CDR1 SGHKS and CDR2 YYEKEE (reference sequence). V lost 9 bases to trimming and J lost 0 bases, with 19 bases between them. The length of the CDR3 is 16 residues. The CDR3 bases are TGTGCCATCGGTTTTACAGGGCCTATCTCTGGAAACACCATATATTTT. Its protein is CAIGFTGPISGNTIYF.

The chain has TRBV10-1 and TRBJ1-5, with D uncertain. Trimming took 2 bases from V and 4 from J, leaving 6 bases between them. The germline V gene has CDR1 WNHNN and CDR2 SYGVQD (reference sequence). The CDR3 is 13 residues long. In DNA form, the CDR3 reads TGCGCCAGCAGTGAGCGGGGAAATCAGCCCCAGCATTTT. This translates into CASSERGNQPQHF.

The CDR3 is CASSLAGLQPQHF. CDR3 DNA sequence: TGTGCCAGCAGCTTAGCAGGGCTTCAGCCCCAGCATTTT. The chain has TRBV7-8 and TRBJ1-5, with D unclear. The CDR3 has 13 amino acids. V shed 0 bases and J shed 6 bases, with 6 bases lying between them. Germline-derived CDR1 and CDR2 are SGHVS and FQNEAQ.

This rearrangement joins TRBV20-1 to TRBJ1-2; D unclear. Germline CDR1 and CDR2: DFQATT and SNEGSKA (reference sequence). The CDR3 sequence is 11 residues long. V was trimmed by 5 bases and J by 3 bases, leaving 7 bases between them. The CDR3 DNA reads as TGCAGTGCTGTACCGTACTATGGCTACACCTTC. This encodes CSAVPYYGYTF.

Here the CDR3 reads CASSYSYGQGSEQYF. CDR3 nucleotides: TGTGCCAGCAGTTACTCCTACGGACAGGGGAGCGAGCAGTACTTC. The chain links TRBV6-6 to TRBJ2-7, with TRBD1 matching over 9 bases. The J segment lost 6 bases and the V segment lost 0 bases, leaving 6 bases of the junction unmatched. This CDR3 has 15 amino acids. Per germline, CDR1 MNHNY and CDR2 SVGAGI (reference sequence).

The chain links TRBV28 to TRBJ1-4; D is undetermined. This CDR3 contains 16 residues. V was cut by 3 bases and J by 3 bases, with 14 bases left in between. The germline gives CDR1 MDHEN, CDR2 SYDVKM. CDR3: CASSFFSGRANEKLFF. Written as DNA, the CDR3 is TGTGCCAGCAGTTTCTTTTCGGGTCGGGCTAATGAAAAACTGTTTTTT.

This clone was seen a single time. The chain combines TRBV6-5 with TRBJ1-6; tentatively, D is TRBD1 (5 bases). This CDR3 is 12 amino acids long. The germline CDR1 and CDR2 sequences are MNHEY and SVGAGI. V dropped 8 bases and J dropped 8 bases, with 10 bases sitting between them. For the CDR3, the DNA is TGTGCCAGCGCGCGGGGACATTCACCCCTCCACTTT. This translates into CASARGHSPLHF.

The V and J genes are TRBV19 and TRBJ1-5, with 7 nucleotides matching TRBD1. There are 15 residues in the CDR3. CDR1 LNHDA and CDR2 SQIVND come from the germline V gene (reference sequence). Trimming took 4 bases from V and 4 from J; bases not matched to a gene: 7. CDR3 DNA: TGTGCCAGTAGTAGAGAGGGGGCCCCAAATCAGCCCCAGCATTTT. Translated, it gives CASSREGAPNQPQHF.

This chain uses TRBV7-8 with TRBJ2-2, with TRBD2 identical over 10 bases. The CDR3 contains 15 residues. J gave up 2 bases and V 7 bases, and 4 bases lay outside the gene matches. Germline CDR1 reads SGHVS; CDR2 reads FQNEAQ. The CDR3 loop is CASNRLAGNTGELFF. The CDR3 bases are TGTGCCAGCAATAGACTAGCGGGTAACACCGGGGAGCTGTTTTTT.

This rearrangement joins TRBV6-1 to TRBJ2-3; 9 bases agree with TRBD2. This CDR3 has 14 residues. The V and J ends lost 8 bases and 3 bases, in that order; junction bases with no gene match: 6. Germline V gene data show CDR1 as MNHNS and CDR2 as SASEGT. This chain's CDR3 is CASFSGGGTDTQYF. In DNA form, the CDR3 reads TGTGCCAGCTTTAGCGGGGGAGGGACAGATACGCAGTATTTT.

This chain links TRBV5-6 with TRBJ2-1, with D possibly TRBD2 on 5 matching bases. Germline V gene lookup returns CDR1 SGHDT and CDR2 YYEEEE. The CDR3 loop spans 15 amino acids. V lost 5 bases to trimming and J lost 4 bases, with 16 bases between them. The DNA of the CDR3 is TGTGCCAGCAGGCGGGCGGACCAGACTTACAATGAGCAGTTCTTC. Residues: CASRRADQTYNEQFF.

The V gene is TRBV30, the J gene TRBJ1-1; TRBD1 matches at 7 bases. CDR1 and CDR2 from the germline V gene are GTSNPN and SVGIG (reference sequence). With V trimmed by 1 base and J by 0 bases, 5 bases remained unmatched. The CDR3 has 15 residues. This CDR3 reads CAWSGAGGMNTEAFF. CDR3 in DNA: TGTGCCTGGAGTGGAGCAGGGGGGATGAACACTGAAGCTTTCTTT.

The CDR3 protein is CASSRDYGYTF. The CDR3 region has the DNA TGTGCCAGCTCACGCGACTATGGCTACACCTTC. The chain combines TRBV18 with TRBJ1-2, with D unclear. There are 11 residues in the CDR3. Trimming took 4 bases from V and 3 from J, leaving 3 bases between them. Germline V gene lookup returns CDR1 KGHSH and CDR2 LQKENI. Drawing the rest from reference TRBV18 and TRBJ1-2, the complete variable domain is NAGVMQNPRHLVRRRGQEARLRCSPMKGHSHVYWYRQLPEEGLKFMVYLQKENIIDESGMPKERFSAEFPKEGPSILRIQQVVRGDSAAYFCASSRDYGYTFGSGTRLTVV.

The V call is TRBV2, the J call TRBJ1-2, with D possibly being TRBD1 (6 bases). V lost 6 bases to trimming and J lost 8 bases, with 16 bases between them. Germline-derived CDR1 and CDR2 are SNHLY and FYNNEI. The CDR3 loop spans 13 amino acids. CDR3 residues: CASRQGGSSGYTF. The CDR3 DNA is TGTGCCAGCAGACAGGGAGGAAGCAGCGGCTACACCTTC.

The rearrangement joins TRBV11-2 to TRBJ1-1, with D perhaps matching TRBD1 (6 bases). V lost 1 base to trimming and J lost 0 bases, with 9 bases between them. The CDR3 spans 15 residues. The germline V gene has CDR1 SGHAT and CDR2 FQNNGV. CDR3: CASSLGRQVNTEAFF. CDR3 coding DNA: TGTGCCAGCAGCTTAGGTCGACAGGTGAACACTGAAGCTTTCTTT.

The chain uses TRBV15 and TRBJ2-7, with D perhaps TRBD2 (7 bases). V was clipped by 0 bases and J by 5 bases, with 20 bases between them. Germline V lookup: CDR1 LNHNV, CDR2 YYDKDF (reference sequence). The CDR3 has 17 residues. CDR3 amino acids: CATSRDVLGGPIHEQYF. Written as DNA, the CDR3 is TGTGCCACCAGCAGAGATGTTTTGGGGGGGCCGATCCACGAGCAGTACTTC.

The V and J genes are TRBV19 and TRBJ1-2, with D possibly matching TRBD1 (6 bases). The CDR3 covers 16 residues. Germline-derived CDR1 and CDR2 are LNHDA and SQIVND (reference sequence). The V gene lost 5 bases and the J gene lost 8 bases, with 24 bases spanning the gap. CDR3 sequence reads: CASSGSPPTGTEGYTF. In DNA form, the CDR3 reads TGTGCCAGTAGTGGCTCACCCCCGACAGGTACGGAGGGCTACACCTTC.

The chain joins TRBV5-6 to TRBJ2-3; D ambiguous. CDR3 size: 14 residues. Germline CDR1 reads SGHDT; CDR2 reads YYEEEE. V shed 3 bases and J shed 2 bases, with 10 bases lying between them. This CDR3 reads CASSSHGYTDTQYF. The CDR3 DNA reads as TGTGCCAGCAGCTCCCATGGGTACACAGATACGCAGTATTTT.

The chain couples TRBV28 to TRBJ2-5; no clear D. CDR3 size: 16 residues. The ends were cut back, 2 bases at V and 1 base at J, with 14 bases in the middle. Per germline, CDR1 MDHEN and CDR2 SYDVKM. The CDR3 protein is CASSLVGQSSQETQYF. The CDR3 coding sequence is TGTGCCAGCAGTTTAGTCGGGCAGTCTTCCCAAGAGACCCAGTACTTC.

The rearrangement links TRBV7-2 to TRBJ1-2, with D perhaps TRBD1 (6 bases). CDR3 size: 15 residues. V lost 0 bases to trimming and J lost 2 bases, with 10 bases between them. The V gene's germline CDR1 is SGHTA and CDR2 FQGNSA. The CDR3 loop reads CASSLAPGTNYGYTF. The CDR3 DNA reads TGTGCCAGCAGCTTAGCCCCCGGGACAAACTATGGCTACACCTTC.